This T cell receptor beta chain was documented in a study of T cell responses to AZD1222 COVID-19 vaccine. Study results and limitations: A mostly white British donor set with more females was recruited, and clonal diversity was possibly underestimated. With two AZD1222 doses given, Spike-specific TCR breadth and depth both rose.

Sequenced by immunoSEQ multiplex PCR; TCRdb stores in-frame clones only, minus some. The data contain about 190,000 clones, around 90% of them singletons. This CDR3 is 13 amino acids long. V trimming: 5 bases; J trimming: 6 bases; junction bases outside the gene matches: 1. From germline, CDR1 is PRHDT and CDR2 FYEKMQ (reference sequence). In the case of this clone: Its antigen is undetermined.

The specimen was peripheral blood, collected on day 0 of AZD1222 vaccination. The receptor comes from an adult in good health. This rearrangement joins TRBV13 to TRBJ1-6, with 7 bases identical to TRBD1. CDR3 protein: CASSPGGNSPLHF. Written as DNA, the CDR3 is TGTGCCAGCAGCCCAGGGGGTAATTCACCCCTCCACTTT.